These 7 T cell receptor beta chains originate from one sample sequenced in a study of ipilimumab plus nivolumab after autologous stem cell transplantation. Profiled with immunoSEQ multiplex PCR; TCRdb holds only in-frame clones, not every one. The sample includes approximately 84,000 clones, 65% to 85% of them seen just once. Here the sequenced sample was PBMCs, taken in a trial of ipilimumab plus nivolumab as post-transplant consolidation. The source of these receptors is a male donor with diffuse large B-cell lymphoma.

This clone was seen more than once but under ten times. This rearrangement joins TRBV19 to TRBJ1-3, with D uncertain. The CDR3 is 20 amino acids. CDR1 is LNHDA and CDR2 is SQIVND in the germline V gene (reference sequence). Trimming pared 6 bases from V and 5 bases from J, leaving 32 bases between. CDR3 protein: CASSSTPLSRTWPLRNTIYF. CDR3 sequence (DNA): TGTGCCAGTAGCTCAACCCCCCTATCAAGGACGTGGCCGCTGCGAAACACCATATATTTT. The full variable domain, rest sourced from reference TRBV19 and TRBJ1-3, is DGGITQSPKYLFRKEGQNVTLSCEQNLNHDAMYWYRQDPGQGLRLIYYSQIVNDFQKGDIAEGYSVSREKKESFPLTVTSAQKNPTAFYLCASSSTPLSRTWPLRNTIYFGEGSWLTVV.

This clone has just a few counts. The V and J genes are TRBV18 and TRBJ1-6; D may be TRBD1 (5 bases). Per the germline V gene, CDR1 is KGHSH and CDR2 is LQKENI. V lost 4 bases and J 6 bases, leaving 16 bases between the germline ends. The CDR3 extends over 16 amino acids. The CDR3 loop reads CASSLARQGGNSPLHF. DNA of the CDR3: TGTGCCAGCTCACTGGCCCGCCAGGGCGGTAATTCACCCCTCCACTTT.

This clone was counted ten times or more. The chain has TRBV4-1 and TRBJ1-5; TRBD1 matches 9 bases. CDR3 length: 16 residues. The V gene's germline CDR1 is MGHRA and CDR2 YSYEKL. Germline trimming cut 1 base from V and 7 bases from J; bases unmatched to any gene: 8. The CDR3 loop is CASSQVPYRGPQPQHF. The CDR3 DNA reads TGCGCCAGCAGCCAAGTACCCTACAGGGGGCCGCAGCCCCAGCATTTT.

Concerning this clone: Compared with germline, one end of the junction differs, possibly owing to a read error. The rearrangement uses TRBV7-7 and TRBJ2-1, with 9 nucleotides matching TRBD1. The germline CDR1 and CDR2 sequences are SSHAT and FNYEAQ (reference sequence). This CDR3 contains 15 residues. The CDR3 region has the DNA TGTGCTAGCAGCCAAGGGACAGGGAGGGTCAATGAGCAGTTCTTC. Amino acids: CASSQGTGRVNEQFF. Supplemented by reference TRBV7-7 and TRBJ2-1, the full variable domain reads GAGVSQSPRYKVTKRGQDVTLRCDPISSHATLYWYQQALGQGPEFLTYFNYEAQPDKSGLPSDRFSAERPEGSISTLTIQRTEQRDSAMYRCASSQGTGRVNEQFFGPGTRLTVL.

J is TRBJ2-1 and V is TRBV6-1, with no clear D. V was pared by 7 bases and J by 9 bases, with 13 bases between. Germline-derived CDR1 and CDR2 are MNHNS and SASEGT. This CDR3 contains 12 residues. The CDR3 DNA is TGTGCCAGCAAATGGTTGGCGAGTGAGCAGTTCTTC. As protein: CASKWLASEQFF.

The CDR3 DNA is TGTGCTAGTGGTTTGGGGGTGGATACGCAGTATTTT. It specifies CASGLGVDTQYF. This chain links TRBV12-5 with TRBJ2-3; D call uncertain. The CDR3 has 12 residues. CDR1 and CDR2 from the germline V gene are LGHNT and FRNRAP. V was shortened by 1 base and J by 6 bases, with 5 bases between the two germline ends.

The rearrangement joins TRBV6-1 to TRBJ1-5, with no clear D. CDR1 and CDR2 (germline): MNHNS, SASEGT. V was trimmed by 1 base and J by 9 bases, leaving 10 bases between them. The CDR3 runs 13 residues. The CDR3 here is CASSEDVRLPQHF. The CDR3 region has the DNA TGTGCCAGCAGTGAAGATGTCCGCCTGCCCCAGCATTTT.